These 9 T cell receptor beta chains originate from one sample sequenced in a study of T cells in Graves' hyperthyroidism and ophthalmopathy. RNA transcripts provided the source from which TCR beta CDR3 regions were amplified. An initial round of RT-PCR targeting the TCR CDR3 relied on the HTBI primer set. Each CDR3 protein is one row after TCRdb ran MiXCR on the multiplex PCR reads. The table lists about 420,000 distinct CDR3 sequences, roughly 14% of them singletons, with roughly 7.7% in the top ten. Source material: blood. The receptors originated from a woman aged 18-29 years with Graves' hyperthyroidism.

This chain connects TRBV9 to TRBJ2-3, with D possibly being TRBD2 (6 bases). With 4 bases removed from V and 0 bases from J, the gap between germline ends came to 21 bases. Germline assignment: CDR1 SGDLS and CDR2 YYNGEE. The CDR3 spans 18 residues. In nucleotides, the CDR3 is TGTGCCAGCAGCCCCGGGGGAACGACCTTAACTAGCACAGATACGCAGTATTTT. Its protein is CASSPGGTTLTSTDTQYF.

This clonotype has a count of ten or more. The chain is built from TRBV10-3 and TRBJ2-7; D not resolved. The germline V gene encodes CDR1 ENHRY and CDR2 SYGVKD. There are 11 residues in the CDR3. Trimming cost V 8 bases and J 4 bases, with 9 bases left between them. Written as DNA, the CDR3 is TGTGCCATCGCGAGCATGTACGAGCAGTACTTC. Residues: CAIASMYEQYF.

This sequence joins TRBV28 and TRBJ1-5; 10 nucleotides line up with TRBD1. The length of the CDR3 is 16 residues. The germline gives CDR1 MDHEN, CDR2 SYDVKM. V dropped 4 bases and J dropped 4; count of bases not matched to a gene: 7. CDR3 sequence reads: CASSSIRDRGNQPQHF. Written as DNA, the CDR3 is TGTGCCAGCAGTTCGATCCGGGACAGGGGAAATCAGCCCCAGCATTTT.

This clonotype was detected many times. The V and J genes are TRBV7-9 and TRBJ2-7, with D hard to call. The CDR3 runs to 12 residues. Between the trimmed V and J ends, which lost 1 base and 1 base, there was a span of 2 bases. Germline values: CDR1 SEHNR, CDR2 FQNEAQ (reference sequence). CDR3 sequence reads: CASSLGSYEQYF. The DNA of the CDR3 is TGTGCCAGCAGCTTAGGATCCTACGAGCAGTACTTC.

This clonotype came up many times. The gene calls are TRBV2 and TRBJ1-6, with D maybe TRBD1 (6 bases). Germline assignment: CDR1 SNHLY and CDR2 FYNNEI. Trimming took 6 bases from V and 2 from J, leaving 14 bases between them. The CDR3 length is 16 residues. CDR3 sequence reads: CASSQQGGTYNSPLHF. For the CDR3, the DNA is TGTGCCAGCAGCCAACAGGGAGGGACCTATAATTCACCCCTCCACTTT.

The sample holds many counts of this clonotype. The chain carries TRBV5-4 and TRBJ1-2; a possible D gene is TRBD1 (6 bases). Per the germline V gene, CDR1 is SGHNT and CDR2 is YYREEE (reference sequence). The CDR3 length is 14 residues. The V gene lost 0 bases and the J gene lost 1 base, with 7 bases spanning the gap. CDR3 coding DNA: TGTGCCAGCAGCTTGGTGGACAGTAACTATGGCTACACCTTC. Protein: CASSLVDSNYGYTF.

The V call is TRBV19, the J call TRBJ1-3, with D possibly being TRBD1 (6 bases). Per the germline V gene, CDR1 is LNHDA and CDR2 is SQIVND (reference sequence). The CDR3 consists of 14 residues. Trimming shortened V by 8 bases and J by 9 bases, and 20 bases separated the two germline ends. The CDR3 nucleotides are TGTGCCAGTCCCAGGGGCCCTTCCGGGGTCACCATATATTTT. This encodes CASPRGPSGVTIYF.

This clonotype was seen ten or more times. The chain recombines TRBV7-9 with TRBJ2-5; 8 nucleotides line up with TRBD2. In germline, CDR1 is SEHNR, CDR2 FQNEAQ (reference sequence). The CDR3 loop spans 14 amino acids. Losses at the gene ends were 5 bases for V and 1 base for J; bases not matched to a gene: 3. CDR3 residues: CASSISGAQETQYF. The DNA for the CDR3 is TGTGCCAGCAGCATTAGCGGGGCCCAAGAGACCCAGTACTTC.

This clonotype was detected ten times or more. The chain uses TRBV12-3 or TRBV12-4 and TRBJ1-4; D call uncertain. Trimming cost V 5 bases and J 6 bases, with 4 bases left between them. This CDR3 contains 11 residues. The CDR3 protein is CASSLYEKLFF. CDR3 sequence (DNA): TGTGCCAGCAGTCTTTATGAAAAACTGTTTTTT.